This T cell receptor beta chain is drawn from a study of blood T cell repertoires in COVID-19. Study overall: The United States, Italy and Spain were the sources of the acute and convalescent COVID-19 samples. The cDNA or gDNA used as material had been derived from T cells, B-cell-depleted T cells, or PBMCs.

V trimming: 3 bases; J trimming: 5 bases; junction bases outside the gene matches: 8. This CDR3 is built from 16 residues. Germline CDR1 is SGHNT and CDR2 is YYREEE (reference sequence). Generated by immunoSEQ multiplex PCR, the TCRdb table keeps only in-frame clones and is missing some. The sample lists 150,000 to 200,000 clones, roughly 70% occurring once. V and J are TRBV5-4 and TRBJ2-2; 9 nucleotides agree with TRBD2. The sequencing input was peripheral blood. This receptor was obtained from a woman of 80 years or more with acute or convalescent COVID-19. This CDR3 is CASSSVGTSRTGELFF. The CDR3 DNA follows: TGTGCCAGCAGCTCGGTCGGGACTAGCCGGACCGGGGAGCTGTTTTTT. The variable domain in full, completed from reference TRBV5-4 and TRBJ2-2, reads ETGVTQSPTHLIKTRGQQVTLRCSSQSGHNTVSWYQQALGQGPQFIFQYYREEENGRGNFPPRFSGLQFPNYSSELNVNALELDDSALYLCASSSVGTSRTGELFFGEGSRLTVL.